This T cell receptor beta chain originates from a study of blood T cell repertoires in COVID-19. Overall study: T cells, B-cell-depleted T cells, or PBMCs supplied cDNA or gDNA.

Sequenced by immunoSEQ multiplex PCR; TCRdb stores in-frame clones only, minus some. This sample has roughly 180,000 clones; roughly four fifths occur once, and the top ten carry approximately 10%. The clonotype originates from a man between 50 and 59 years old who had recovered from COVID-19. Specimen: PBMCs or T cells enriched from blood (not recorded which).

This chain's CDR3 is CASSLAGQGNGNTIYF. Written as DNA, the CDR3 is TGCGCCAGCAGCTTGGCGGGACAGGGGAACGGAAACACCATATATTTT. The gene calls are TRBV5-1 and TRBJ1-3; 10 positions agree with TRBD1. The CDR3 consists of 16 residues. V was clipped by 0 bases and J by 4 bases; unmatched bases: 4. Germline CDR1 is SGHRS and CDR2 is YFSETQ.